The rows below give T cell receptor beta chains drawn from one sample of a study of cytomegalovirus exposure and HLA in healthy donors. Using immunoSEQ multiplex PCR, the repertoire was profiled, and TCRdb retains in-frame clones only, with some absent. The profile covers roughly 200,000 clones, with around nine tenths appearing a single time and around 0.34% taken by the ten largest. Sequencing used PBMCs. All receptors derive from a woman in her twenties or thirties in good health and CMV-seronegative. CDR3s include the opening cysteine and the closing phenylalanine or tryptophan. The order of the fields is CDR3 DNA, CDR3 protein, D gene, clone size, J gene, V gene. A D gene is named only where the DNA matches it firmly. Only some rows state a clone size, as once, few, many or a class for expanded clones.

DNA: TGTGCCAGCAGCAACACCCGAGATACGCAGTATTTT
CDR3: CASSNTRDTQYF
D: -
size: -
J: TRBJ2-3
V: TRBV6-5

DNA: TGTGCCATCAATGCAAGGGAGGATCGAAATGGCTACACCTTC
CDR3: CAINAREDRNGYTF
D: -
size: -
J: TRBJ1-2
V: TRBV10-3

DNA: TGCGCCAGCAGCTTGTGGTCAGGGTGGGACCAAGAGACCCAGTACTTC
CDR3: CASSLWSGWDQETQYF
D: -
size: -
J: TRBJ2-5
V: TRBV5-1

DNA: TGTGCCAGCAGTTTTGGTTTCTTTAGCGGGAGGCGAATAAGCTCCTACGAGCAGTACTTC
CDR3: CASSFGFFSGRRISSYEQYF
D: TRBD2
size: -
J: TRBJ2-7
V: TRBV28

DNA: TGTGCCAGCAGCTTATTTACTAGCGGGTACTACAATGAGCAGTTCTTC
CDR3: CASSLFTSGYYNEQFF
D: TRBD2
size: -
J: TRBJ2-1
V: TRBV5-6

DNA: TGTGCCAGCAGCTACGGTTCGACAGGGTCCGCCTACGAGCAGTACTTC
CDR3: CASSYGSTGSAYEQYF
D: TRBD1
size: -
J: TRBJ2-7
V: TRBV7-9

DNA: TGTGCCAGCAGCTTTACCCGACTTGACAATGAGCAGTTCTTC
CDR3: CASSFTRLDNEQFF
D: -
size: -
J: TRBJ2-1
V: TRBV9

DNA: TGCGCCAGCAGCTTGGGACTAGCGGGAGGCCACCAAGAGACCCAGTACTTC
CDR3: CASSLGLAGGHQETQYF
D: TRBD2
size: -
J: TRBJ2-5
V: TRBV5-1

DNA: TGTGCCAGCAGCCCGACTACCTCCACAGATACGCAGTATTTT
CDR3: CASSPTTSTDTQYF
D: -
size: -
J: TRBJ2-3
V: TRBV11-3

DNA: TGTGCCAGCAGCTTGGGAGGACAGGGGGGAGGAGAGCAGTACTTC
CDR3: CASSLGGQGGGEQYF
D: TRBD1
size: once
J: TRBJ2-7
V: TRBV5-4

DNA: TGTGCCAGCGGAAGCGGGAGCAACGAGCAGTACTTC
CDR3: CASGSGSNEQYF
D: TRBD2
size: -
J: TRBJ2-7
V: TRBV7-3

DNA: TGCAGTGCGCCCTCGCGGGAGCAGTACTTC
CDR3: CSAPSREQYF
D: -
size: -
J: TRBJ2-7
V: TRBV20-1

DNA: TGTGCCAGCAGCCCGGGGGACTTCCCCTACGAGCAGTACTTC
CDR3: CASSPGDFPYEQYF
D: -
size: once
J: TRBJ2-7
V: TRBV7-9

DNA: TGTGCCAGTAGTCAGTGGGGCTCGCAAGAGACCCAGTACTTC
CDR3: CASSQWGSQETQYF
D: -
size: -
J: TRBJ2-5
V: TRBV19

DNA: TGTGCCACCAGCAGCTCCCGCGGCGGGACAGGGAGGGAGACCCAGTACTTC
CDR3: CATSSSRGGTGRETQYF
D: TRBD1
size: -
J: TRBJ2-5
V: TRBV15

DNA: TGTGCCAGCAGCCAAGATAAGGCGTCCGGAGTAAAGCAGTACTTC
CDR3: CASSQDKASGVKQYF
D: -
size: -
J: TRBJ2-7
V: TRBV4-2

DNA: TGTGCCAGCTCGCCCCAGTTCTCTGGGGCCAACGTCCTGACTTTC
CDR3: CASSPQFSGANVLTF
D: -
size: -
J: TRBJ2-6
V: TRBV18

DNA: TGTGCCAGCAGTTTATTCGGCGGGTTTGGGGCAGATACGCAGTATTTT
CDR3: CASSLFGGFGADTQYF
D: -
size: -
J: TRBJ2-3
V: TRBV27

DNA: TGTGCCACCACTATGGGGGCGAGAGGAAACACCATATATTTT
CDR3: CATTMGARGNTIYF
D: -
size: -
J: TRBJ1-3
V: TRBV7-2

DNA: TGTGCCAGCAGCTTACAGGGATACTATGGCTACACCTTC
CDR3: CASSLQGYYGYTF
D: -
size: -
J: TRBJ1-2
V: TRBV7-2

DNA: TGTTCCAGCAGCTTAAACCAGGGGGCGACGGTAGGCACTGAAGCTTTCTTT
CDR3: CSSSLNQGATVGTEAFF
D: TRBD1
size: -
J: TRBJ1-1
V: TRBV7-9

DNA: TGTGCCAGCAGCGTATATGGGACTAGTTCTTACAATGAGCAGTTCTTC
CDR3: CASSVYGTSSYNEQFF
D: TRBD2
size: once
J: TRBJ2-1
V: TRBV9

DNA: TGTGCCAGCAGTTTACAGGGGAGCTCCTACGAGCAGTACTTC
CDR3: CASSLQGSSYEQYF
D: -
size: -
J: TRBJ2-7
V: TRBV27